Listed below are T cell receptor beta chains from one sample, sequenced in a study of blood T cell repertoires in COVID-19. Sequencing used immunoSEQ multiplex PCR; TCRdb keeps in-frame clones, though not all of them. This sample carries 360,000 or so clones, nearly 90% of them seen once, and the ten largest clones take approximately 6.2%. The sequenced sample consisted of peripheral blood. These TCRs come from a man aged 18-30 years with active or convalescent COVID-19. The CDR3 runs from the conserved cysteine through the conserved F or W. The D gene is left open where the match is weak. Not all rows give a size; the values are once, few, many and, for expanded clones, a class.

j_call | d_call | clone_size | v_call | cdr3_aa | cdr3_nt
TRBJ1-2 | TRBD1 | - | TRBV6-2/TRBV6-3 | CASSRTGGSGYTF | TGTGCCAGCAGCCGAACAGGGGGCAGTGGCTACACCTTC
TRBJ2-5 | TRBD1 | - | TRBV5-1 | CASSYRDREETQYF | TGCGCCAGCAGCTACCGGGACAGAGAGGAGACCCAGTACTTC
TRBJ1-1 | - | once | TRBV7-9 | CASSLPWNRDIILNTEAFF | TGTGCCAGCAGCTTACCCTGGAACCGGGACATAATCCTGAACACTGAAGCTTTCTTT
TRBJ2-7 | TRBD2 | once | TRBV12-5 | CASGPAGDEQYF | TGTGCTAGTGGTCCTGCGGGAGACGAGCAGTACTTC
TRBJ2-5 | TRBD2 | once | TRBV11-3 | CASSLGLAGKETQYF | TGTGCCAGCAGCTTAGGGCTAGCGGGAAAAGAGACCCAGTACTTC
TRBJ2-5 | TRBD2 | once | TRBV15 | CATSRPSGGQETQYF | TGTGCCACCAGCAGGCCTAGCGGGGGCCAAGAGACCCAGTACTTC
TRBJ2-5 | TRBD1 | - | TRBV6-5 | CASRDRGEETQYF | TGTGCCAGCAGGGACAGGGGGGAAGAGACCCAGTACTTC
TRBJ1-3 | - | - | TRBV18 | CATLRGRSSGNTIYF | TGTGCCACCCTCCGAGGGAGAAGCTCTGGAAACACCATATATTTT
TRBJ1-2 | TRBD1 | - | TRBV5-1 | CASSLFGTGLNYGYTF | TGCGCCAGCAGCTTGTTCGGGACAGGGCTCAACTATGGCTACACCTTC
TRBJ2-7 | - | - | TRBV6-2/TRBV6-3 | CASGRGGNEQYF | TGTGCCAGCGGCCGCGGGGGCAACGAGCAGTACTTC
TRBJ1-1 | - | - | TRBV19 | CASSISHSTEAFF | TGTGCCAGTAGTATATCGCACTCCACTGAAGCTTTCTTT
TRBJ2-6 | TRBD1 | - | TRBV6-1 | CASSGQGYYSGANVLTF | TGTGCCAGCAGTGGACAGGGTTATTACTCTGGGGCCAACGTGCTGACTTTC
TRBJ1-2 | TRBD1 | - | TRBV12-3/TRBV12-4 | CASSRDSRYGYTF | TGTGCCAGCAGCCGGGACAGCAGATATGGCTACACCTTC
TRBJ1-3 | - | - | TRBV11-3 | CASSQDSGNTIYF | TGTGCCAGCAGTCAGGACAGTGGAAACACCATATATTTT
TRBJ2-2 | - | - | TRBV6-5 | CASRIDRTGELFF | TGTGCCAGCAGGATCGACAGAACCGGGGAGCTGTTTTTT
TRBJ2-1 | - | once | TRBV5-1 | CASRAVSYNEQFF | TGCGCCAGCAGGGCAGTCTCCTACAATGAGCAGTTCTTC
TRBJ1-5 | TRBD1 | once | TRBV19 | CASSMGWTGDQPQHF | TGTGCCAGTAGTATGGGGTGGACAGGGGATCAGCCCCAGCATTTT
TRBJ2-7 | - | once | TRBV3-1/TRBV3-2 | CASSQSTRGQYF | TGTGCCAGCAGCCAAAGCACCCGGGGGCAGTACTTC
TRBJ2-1 | TRBD2 | - | TRBV24-1 | CATRIERELGGNEQFF | TGTGCCACCAGAATCGAGCGGGAGCTGGGTGGCAATGAGCAGTTCTTC
TRBJ2-3 | TRBD1 | few | TRBV7-3 | CASSLRARGLADTQYF | TGTGCCAGCAGCTTACGAGCCAGGGGGCTGGCAGATACGCAGTATTTT
TRBJ2-2 | TRBD2 | - | TRBV28 | CASSLYGRLGLAGRTTGELFF | TGTGCCAGCAGTTTATACGGCCGTTTGGGGCTAGCGGGACGAACAACCGGGGAGCTGTTTTTT
TRBJ1-5 | - | - | TRBV5-5 | CASSSPGAGASQPQHF | TGTGCCAGCAGTTCCCCAGGCGCAGGGGCCAGTCAGCCCCAGCATTTT
TRBJ2-7 | TRBD2 | once | TRBV19 | CASSIAGREHYEQYF | TGTGCCAGTAGTATTGCCGGGCGGGAGCATTACGAGCAGTACTTC
TRBJ1-1 | - | once | TRBV7-3 | CASSSSGLFGEAFF | TGTGCCAGCAGCTCGTCAGGGCTTTTTGGTGAAGCTTTCTTT
TRBJ2-5 | TRBD2 | - | TRBV10-3 | CAISAGGLETQYF | TGTGCCATCAGTGCGGGGGGGCTAGAGACCCAGTACTTC
TRBJ2-1 | - | - | TRBV28 | CASGGSSYNEQFF | TGTGCCAGCGGGGGGAGCTCCTACAATGAGCAGTTCTTC
TRBJ2-6 | - | - | TRBV7-3 | CASSLVAGANVLTF | TGTGCCAGCAGCTTAGTAGCTGGGGCCAACGTGCTGACTTTC
TRBJ2-1 | - | - | TRBV7-3 | CASSLIPGYNEQFF | TGTGCCAGCAGCTTAATCCCAGGCTACAATGAGCAGTTCTTC
TRBJ2-7 | TRBD2 | - | TRBV29-1 | CSVGTSPYEQYF | TGCAGCGTTGGGACTAGTCCCTACGAGCAGTACTTC
TRBJ2-1 | TRBD1 | - | TRBV9 | CASSDGQGNNEQFF | TGTGCCAGCAGCGATGGACAGGGCAACAATGAGCAGTTCTTC
TRBJ1-3 | - | - | TRBV24-1 | CATSSSSGNTIYF | TGTGCCACCTCGTCGAGCTCTGGAAACACCATATATTTT
TRBJ1-2 | - | - | TRBV5-6 | CASSDEGGGYTF | TGTGCCAGCAGCGACGAAGGGGGTGGCTACACCTTC
TRBJ1-1 | TRBD1 | - | TRBV28 | CASALDYSGGKGTEAFF | TGTGCCAGCGCTTTGGATTATTCAGGGGGAAAGGGCACTGAAGCTTTCTTT
TRBJ2-1 | - | - | TRBV5-1 | CASSLAAGQKYNEQFF | TGCGCCAGCAGCTTGGCTGCGGGACAGAAATACAATGAGCAGTTCTTC
TRBJ1-1 | - | - | TRBV7-9 | CASRSGTPNTEAFF | TGTGCCAGCAGATCCGGGACACCGAACACTGAAGCTTTCTTT
TRBJ2-3 | - | few | TRBV7-3 | CASSLTGQRRDTQYF | TGTGCCAGCAGCTTAACGGGACAAAGGCGAGATACGCAGTATTTT
TRBJ2-5 | TRBD2 | - | TRBV27 | CASSYTPRLAGQETQYF | TGTGCCAGCAGTTACACCCCTAGACTAGCGGGACAAGAGACCCAGTACTTC
TRBJ2-3 | TRBD1 | once | TRBV5-5 | CASRRGQGAGDTQYF | TGTGCCAGCAGGAGGGGACAGGGGGCAGGAGATACGCAGTATTTT
TRBJ1-6 | - | - | TRBV6-5 | CASSSGQSYNSPLHF | TGTGCCAGCAGTTCAGGACAGTCCTATAATTCACCCCTCCACTTT
TRBJ1-6 | TRBD1 | - | TRBV7-3 | CASSLGQGYSPLHF | TGTGCCAGCAGCTTGGGACAGGGTTATTCACCCCTCCACTTT
TRBJ2-1 | - | few | TRBV18 | CASSPNYRSSSYNEQFF | TGTGCCAGCTCACCCAACTACAGGTCTAGCTCCTACAATGAGCAGTTCTTC
TRBJ1-5 | TRBD1 | - | TRBV28 | CASSFFRDSNQPQHF | TGTGCCAGCAGTTTCTTCCGGGACAGTAATCAGCCCCAGCATTTT
TRBJ2-7 | TRBD1 | - | TRBV14 | CASSPDRGSYEQYF | TGTGCCAGCAGCCCCGACAGGGGATCCTACGAGCAGTACTTC
TRBJ2-3 | - | - | TRBV30 | CAWSGGGATRTDTQYF | TGTGCCTGGAGTGGAGGGGGAGCGACTCGCACAGATACGCAGTATTTT
TRBJ1-3 | - | few | TRBV6-6 | CASEKPTGSAGNTIYF | TGTGCCAGCGAGAAGCCAACAGGGTCGGCTGGAAACACCATATATTTT
TRBJ2-1 | TRBD2 | - | TRBV19 | CASSTRLAGYNEQFF | TGTGCCAGTAGTACAAGACTAGCGGGTTACAATGAGCAGTTCTTC
TRBJ2-2 | - | once | TRBV29-1 | CSVLAANTGELFF | TGCAGCGTTCTCGCAGCGAACACCGGGGAGCTGTTTTTT
TRBJ2-1 | TRBD1 | few | TRBV3-1/TRBV3-2 | CASSPDRGRRNEQFF | TGTGCCAGCAGCCCGGACAGGGGGCGCCGGAATGAGCAGTTCTTC
TRBJ2-3 | TRBD2 | - | TRBV2 | CARAGLAADTQYF | TGTGCCCGTGCCGGACTAGCCGCAGATACGCAGTATTTT
TRBJ2-7 | - | - | TRBV25-1 | CASSVGQGPLEQYF | TGTGCCAGCAGTGTGGGGCAGGGTCCCCTCGAGCAGTACTTC
TRBJ2-1 | TRBD2 | - | TRBV10-3 | CAIGDYRDSYNEQFF | TGTGCCATCGGGGACTACAGAGACTCCTACAATGAGCAGTTCTTC
TRBJ1-6 | TRBD1 | - | TRBV3-1/TRBV3-2 | CASSSRDRVSPLHF | TGTGCCAGCAGCTCCCGGGACAGGGTTTCACCCCTCCACTTT